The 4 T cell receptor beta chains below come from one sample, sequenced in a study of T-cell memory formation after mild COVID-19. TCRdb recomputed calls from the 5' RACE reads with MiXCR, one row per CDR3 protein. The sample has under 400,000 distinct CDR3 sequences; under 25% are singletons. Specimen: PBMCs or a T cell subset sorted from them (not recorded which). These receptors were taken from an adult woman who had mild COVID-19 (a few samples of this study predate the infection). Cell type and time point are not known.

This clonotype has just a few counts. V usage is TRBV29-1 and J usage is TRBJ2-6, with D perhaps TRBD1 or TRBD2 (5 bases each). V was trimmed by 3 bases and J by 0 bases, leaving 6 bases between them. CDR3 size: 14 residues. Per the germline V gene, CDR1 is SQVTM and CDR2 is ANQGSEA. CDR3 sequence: CSVDGGSGANVLTF. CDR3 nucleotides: TGCAGCGTTGATGGGGGCTCTGGGGCCAACGTCCTGACTTTC.

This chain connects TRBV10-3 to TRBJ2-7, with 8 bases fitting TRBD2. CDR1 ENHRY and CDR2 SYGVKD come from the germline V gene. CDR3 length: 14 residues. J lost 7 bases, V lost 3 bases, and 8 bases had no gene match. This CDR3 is CAISDSGGPGEQYF. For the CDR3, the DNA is TGTGCCATCAGTGATTCGGGGGGGCCTGGAGAGCAGTACTTC.

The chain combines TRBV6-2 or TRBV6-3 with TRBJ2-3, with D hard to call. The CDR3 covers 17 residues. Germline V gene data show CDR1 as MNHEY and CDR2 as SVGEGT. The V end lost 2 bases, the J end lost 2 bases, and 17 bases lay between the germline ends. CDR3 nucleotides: TGTGCCAGCAGTTACGCGGCCTTCGGAGTTAACACAGATACGCAGTATTTT. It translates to CASSYAAFGVNTDTQYF.

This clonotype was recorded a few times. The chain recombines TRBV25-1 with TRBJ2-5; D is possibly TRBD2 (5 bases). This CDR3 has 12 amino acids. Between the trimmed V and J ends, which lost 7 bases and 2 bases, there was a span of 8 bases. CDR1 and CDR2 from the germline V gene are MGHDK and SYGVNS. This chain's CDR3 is CASTDLQETQYF. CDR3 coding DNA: TGTGCCAGCACGGACTTGCAAGAGACCCAGTACTTC. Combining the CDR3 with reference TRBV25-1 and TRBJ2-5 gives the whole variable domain EADIYQTPRYLVIGTGKKITLECSQTMGHDKMYWYQQDPGMELHLIHYSYGVNSTEKGDLSSESTVSRIRTEHFPLTLESARPSHTSQYLCASTDLQETQYFGPGTRLLVL.